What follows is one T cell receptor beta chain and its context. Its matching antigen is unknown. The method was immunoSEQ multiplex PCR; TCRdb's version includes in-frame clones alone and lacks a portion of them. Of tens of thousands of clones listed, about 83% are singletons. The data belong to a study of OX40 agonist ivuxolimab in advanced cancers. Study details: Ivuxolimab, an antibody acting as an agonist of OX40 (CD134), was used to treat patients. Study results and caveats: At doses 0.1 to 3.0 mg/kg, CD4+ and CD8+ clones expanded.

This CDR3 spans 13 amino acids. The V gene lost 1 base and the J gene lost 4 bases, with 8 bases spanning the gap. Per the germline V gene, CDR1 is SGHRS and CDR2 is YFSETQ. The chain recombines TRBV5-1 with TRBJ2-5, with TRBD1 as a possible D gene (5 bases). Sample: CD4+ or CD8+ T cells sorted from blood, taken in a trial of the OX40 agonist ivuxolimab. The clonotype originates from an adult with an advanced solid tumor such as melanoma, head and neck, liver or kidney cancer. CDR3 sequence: CASSLRGLETQYF. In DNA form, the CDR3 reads TGCGCCAGCAGCTTGAGGGGTTTAGAGACCCAGTACTTC.